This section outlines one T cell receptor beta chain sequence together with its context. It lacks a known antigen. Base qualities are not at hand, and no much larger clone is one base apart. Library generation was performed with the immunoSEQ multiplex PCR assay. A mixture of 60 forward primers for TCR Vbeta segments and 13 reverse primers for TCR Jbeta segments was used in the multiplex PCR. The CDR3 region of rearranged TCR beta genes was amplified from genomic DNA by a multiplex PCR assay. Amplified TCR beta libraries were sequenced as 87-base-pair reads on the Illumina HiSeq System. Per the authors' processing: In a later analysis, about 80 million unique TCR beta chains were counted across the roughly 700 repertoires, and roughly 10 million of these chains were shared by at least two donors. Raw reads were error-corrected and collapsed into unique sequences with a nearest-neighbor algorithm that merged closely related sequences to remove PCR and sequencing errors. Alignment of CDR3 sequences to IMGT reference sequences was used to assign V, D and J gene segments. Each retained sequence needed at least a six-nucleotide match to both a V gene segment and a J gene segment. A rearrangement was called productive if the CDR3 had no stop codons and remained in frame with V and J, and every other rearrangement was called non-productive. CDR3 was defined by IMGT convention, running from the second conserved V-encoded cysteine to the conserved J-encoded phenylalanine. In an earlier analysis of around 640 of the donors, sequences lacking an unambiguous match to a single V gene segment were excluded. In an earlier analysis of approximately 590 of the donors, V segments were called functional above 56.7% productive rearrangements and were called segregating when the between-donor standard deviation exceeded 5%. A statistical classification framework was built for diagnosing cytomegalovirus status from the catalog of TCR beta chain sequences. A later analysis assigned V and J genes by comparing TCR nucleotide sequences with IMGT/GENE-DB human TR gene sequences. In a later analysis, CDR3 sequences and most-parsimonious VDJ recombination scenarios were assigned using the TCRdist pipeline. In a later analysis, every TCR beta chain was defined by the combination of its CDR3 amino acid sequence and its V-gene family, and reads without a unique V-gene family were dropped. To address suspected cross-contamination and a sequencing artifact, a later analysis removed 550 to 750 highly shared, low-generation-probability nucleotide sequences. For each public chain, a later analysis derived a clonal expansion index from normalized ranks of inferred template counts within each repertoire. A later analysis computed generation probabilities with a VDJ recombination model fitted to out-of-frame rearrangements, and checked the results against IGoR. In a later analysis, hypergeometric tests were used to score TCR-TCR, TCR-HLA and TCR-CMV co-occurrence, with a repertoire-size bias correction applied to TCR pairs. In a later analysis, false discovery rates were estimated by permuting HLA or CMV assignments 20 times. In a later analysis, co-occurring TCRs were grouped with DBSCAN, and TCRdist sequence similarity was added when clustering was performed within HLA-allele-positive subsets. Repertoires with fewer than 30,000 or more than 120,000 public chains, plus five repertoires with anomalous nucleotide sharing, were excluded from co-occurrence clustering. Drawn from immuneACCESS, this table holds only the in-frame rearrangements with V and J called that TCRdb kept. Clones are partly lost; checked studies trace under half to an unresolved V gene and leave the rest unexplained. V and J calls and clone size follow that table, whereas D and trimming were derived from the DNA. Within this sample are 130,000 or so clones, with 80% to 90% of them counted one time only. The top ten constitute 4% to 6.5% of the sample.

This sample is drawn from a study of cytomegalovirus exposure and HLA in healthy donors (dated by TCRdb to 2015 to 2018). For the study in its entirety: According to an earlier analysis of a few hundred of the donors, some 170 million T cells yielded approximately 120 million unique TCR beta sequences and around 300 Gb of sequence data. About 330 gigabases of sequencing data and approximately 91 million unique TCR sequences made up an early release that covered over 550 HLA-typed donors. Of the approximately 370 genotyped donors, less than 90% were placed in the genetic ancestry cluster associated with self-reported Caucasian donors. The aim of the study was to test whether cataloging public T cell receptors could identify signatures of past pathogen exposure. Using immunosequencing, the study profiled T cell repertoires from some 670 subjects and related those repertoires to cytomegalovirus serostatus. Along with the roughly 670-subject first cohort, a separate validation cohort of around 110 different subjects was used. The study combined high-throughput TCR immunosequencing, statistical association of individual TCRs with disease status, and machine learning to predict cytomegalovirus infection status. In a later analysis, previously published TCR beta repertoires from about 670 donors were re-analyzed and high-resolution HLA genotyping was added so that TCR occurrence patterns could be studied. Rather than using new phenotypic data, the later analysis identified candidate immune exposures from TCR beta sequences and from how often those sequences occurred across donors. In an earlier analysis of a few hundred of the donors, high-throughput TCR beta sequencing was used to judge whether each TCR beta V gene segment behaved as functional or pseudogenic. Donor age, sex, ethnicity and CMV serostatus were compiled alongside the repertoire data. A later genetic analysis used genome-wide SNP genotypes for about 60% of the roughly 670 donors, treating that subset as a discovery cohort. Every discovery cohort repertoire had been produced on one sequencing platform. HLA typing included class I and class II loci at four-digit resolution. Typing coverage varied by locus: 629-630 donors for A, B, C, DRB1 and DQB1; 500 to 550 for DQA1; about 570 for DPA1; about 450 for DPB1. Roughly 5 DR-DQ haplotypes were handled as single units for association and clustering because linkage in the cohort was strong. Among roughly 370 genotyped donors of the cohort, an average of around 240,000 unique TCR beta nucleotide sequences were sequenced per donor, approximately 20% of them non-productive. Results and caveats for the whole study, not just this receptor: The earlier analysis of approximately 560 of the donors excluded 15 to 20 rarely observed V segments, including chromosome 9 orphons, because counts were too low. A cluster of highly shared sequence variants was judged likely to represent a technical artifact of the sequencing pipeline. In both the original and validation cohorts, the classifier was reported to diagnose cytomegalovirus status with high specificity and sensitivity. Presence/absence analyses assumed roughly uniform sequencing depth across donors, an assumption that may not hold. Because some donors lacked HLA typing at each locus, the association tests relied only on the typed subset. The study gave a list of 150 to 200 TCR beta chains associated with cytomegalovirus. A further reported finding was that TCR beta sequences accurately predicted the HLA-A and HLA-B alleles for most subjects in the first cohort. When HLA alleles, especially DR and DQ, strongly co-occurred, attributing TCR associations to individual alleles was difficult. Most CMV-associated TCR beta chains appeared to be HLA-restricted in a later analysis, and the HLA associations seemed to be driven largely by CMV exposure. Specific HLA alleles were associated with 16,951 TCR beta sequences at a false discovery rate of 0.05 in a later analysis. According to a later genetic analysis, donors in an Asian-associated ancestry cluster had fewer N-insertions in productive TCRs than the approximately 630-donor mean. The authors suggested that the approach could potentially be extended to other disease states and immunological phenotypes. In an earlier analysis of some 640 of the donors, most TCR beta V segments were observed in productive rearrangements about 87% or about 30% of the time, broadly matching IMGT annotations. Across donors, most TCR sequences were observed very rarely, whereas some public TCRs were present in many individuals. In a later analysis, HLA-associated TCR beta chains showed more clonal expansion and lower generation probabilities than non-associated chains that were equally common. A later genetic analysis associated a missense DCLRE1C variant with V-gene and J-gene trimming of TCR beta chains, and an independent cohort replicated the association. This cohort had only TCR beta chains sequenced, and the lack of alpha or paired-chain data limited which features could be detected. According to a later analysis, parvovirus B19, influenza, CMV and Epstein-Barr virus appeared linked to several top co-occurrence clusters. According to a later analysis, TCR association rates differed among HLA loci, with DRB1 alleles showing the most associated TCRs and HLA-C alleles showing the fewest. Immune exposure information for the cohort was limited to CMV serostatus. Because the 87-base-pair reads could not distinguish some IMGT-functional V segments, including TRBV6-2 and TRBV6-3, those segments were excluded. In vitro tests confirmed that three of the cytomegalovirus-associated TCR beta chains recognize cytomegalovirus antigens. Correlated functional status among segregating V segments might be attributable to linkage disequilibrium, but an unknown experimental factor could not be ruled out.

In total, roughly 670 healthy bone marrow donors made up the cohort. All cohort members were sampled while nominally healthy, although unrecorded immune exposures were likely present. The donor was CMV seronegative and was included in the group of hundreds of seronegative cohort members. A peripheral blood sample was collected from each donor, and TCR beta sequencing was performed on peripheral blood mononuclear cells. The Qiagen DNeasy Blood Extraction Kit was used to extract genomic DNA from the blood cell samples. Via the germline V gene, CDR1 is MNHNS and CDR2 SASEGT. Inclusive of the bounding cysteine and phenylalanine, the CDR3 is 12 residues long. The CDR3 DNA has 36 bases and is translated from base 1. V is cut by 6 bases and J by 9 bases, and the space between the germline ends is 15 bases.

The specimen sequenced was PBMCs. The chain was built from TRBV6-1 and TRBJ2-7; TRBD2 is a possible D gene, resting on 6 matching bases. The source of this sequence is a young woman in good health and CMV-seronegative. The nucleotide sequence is TGTGCCAGCAGGCCCCCGGAGGGAGGGCAGTACTTC. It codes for CASRPPEGGQYF.